The rows below give T cell receptor beta chains drawn from one sample of a study of siplizumab effects on memory and regulatory T cells. Produced via immunoSEQ multiplex PCR; TCRdb's table is partial and in-frame only. Of roughly 75,000 clones in the sample, approximately 93% were seen once. Material for sequencing was CD8+ T cells sorted from blood. These receptors were collected from a human donor in good health. Both conserved end residues are part of each CDR3. Each record gives: clone size, V gene, J gene, CDR3 protein. Clone size is not always given. Where it is, it says once, few, many or a class for expanded clones.

>.|TRBV6-5|TRBJ2-1
CASSYSGPTNNEQFF
>.|TRBV5-1|TRBJ2-5
CASSSIQETQYF
>few|TRBV5-4|TRBJ2-7
CASSSAAPTGSHEQYF
>.|TRBV5-6|TRBJ2-2
CASSFGTGNTGELFF
>.|TRBV9|TRBJ2-5
CASSASELVGGVETQYF
>.|TRBV28|TRBJ2-2
CAAQYGTGSNTGELFF
>.|TRBV12-5|TRBJ1-2
CASGTGTHYGYTF
>.|TRBV30|TRBJ2-7
CAWSVNGGAYEQYF
>.|TRBV7-8|TRBJ1-1
CASSLGREAFF
>.|TRBV9|TRBJ2-7
CASSPARGAYEQYF
>.|TRBV27|TRBJ2-1
CASSTYNEQFF
>.|TRBV18|TRBJ2-5
CASEGTSGEETQYF
>.|TRBV5-6|TRBJ1-6
CASSLTPSWDRGNNSPLHF
>.|TRBV13|TRBJ1-6
CASSLTGTESPLHF
>.|TRBV5-4|TRBJ2-2
CAIHRPLTGELFF
>.|TRBV23-1|TRBJ2-7
CASSQSGRLAGTYEQYF
>.|TRBV5-4|TRBJ1-2
CATPGGEGYTF
>.|TRBV7-2|TRBJ1-1
CASSLGQGNTEAFF
>.|TRBV25-1|TRBJ2-2
CASSVRTGELFF
>.|TRBV12-5|TRBJ2-3
CASGPGVGLGDTQYF
>.|TRBV7-6|TRBJ2-1
CASSGLAGNEQFF
>.|TRBV5-5|TRBJ2-5
CASSSGILVAQYF
>.|TRBV7-9|TRBJ2-7
CASSLAWTYDAPYEQYF
>.|TRBV2|TRBJ1-1
CASAETGAMNTEAFF
>.|TRBV2|TRBJ2-7
CASSEMGTGTYEQYF
>once|TRBV4-3|TRBJ2-3
CASSQVLTSTDTQYF
>.|TRBV6-5|TRBJ1-3
CASSDTFEDTIYF